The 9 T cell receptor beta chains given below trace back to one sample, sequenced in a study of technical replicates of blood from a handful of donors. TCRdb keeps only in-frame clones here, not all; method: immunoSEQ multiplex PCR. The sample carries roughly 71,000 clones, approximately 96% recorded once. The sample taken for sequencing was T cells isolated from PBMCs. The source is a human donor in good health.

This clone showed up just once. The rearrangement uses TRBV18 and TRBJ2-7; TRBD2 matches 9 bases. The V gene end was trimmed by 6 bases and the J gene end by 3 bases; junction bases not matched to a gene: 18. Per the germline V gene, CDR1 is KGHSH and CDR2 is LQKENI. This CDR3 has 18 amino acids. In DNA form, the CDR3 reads TGTGCCAGCTCCGCGGGTCAGGTGGGAGCGGGAGGTTACTACGAGCAGTACTTC. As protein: CASSAGQVGAGGYYEQYF.

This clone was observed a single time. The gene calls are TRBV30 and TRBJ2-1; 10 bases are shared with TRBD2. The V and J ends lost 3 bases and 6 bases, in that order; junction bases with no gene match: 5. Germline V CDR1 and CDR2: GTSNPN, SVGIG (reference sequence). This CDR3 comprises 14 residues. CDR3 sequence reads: CAWSSLAGVNEQFF. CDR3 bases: TGTGCCTGGAGCTCCCTAGCGGGAGTCAATGAGCAGTTCTTC.

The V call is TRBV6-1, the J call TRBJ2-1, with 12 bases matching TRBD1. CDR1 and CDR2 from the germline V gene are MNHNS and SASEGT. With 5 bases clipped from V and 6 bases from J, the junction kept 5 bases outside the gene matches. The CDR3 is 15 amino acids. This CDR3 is CASSTGTGGINEQFF. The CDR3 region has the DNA TGTGCCAGCAGTACCGGGACAGGGGGCATCAATGAGCAGTTCTTC.

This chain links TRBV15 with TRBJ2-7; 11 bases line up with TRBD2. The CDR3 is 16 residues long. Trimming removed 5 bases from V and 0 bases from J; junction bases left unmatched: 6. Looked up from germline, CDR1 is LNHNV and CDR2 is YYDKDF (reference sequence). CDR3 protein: CATSDTSGSSSYEQYF. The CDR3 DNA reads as TGTGCCACCAGCGATACTAGCGGGAGCAGCTCCTACGAGCAGTACTTC.

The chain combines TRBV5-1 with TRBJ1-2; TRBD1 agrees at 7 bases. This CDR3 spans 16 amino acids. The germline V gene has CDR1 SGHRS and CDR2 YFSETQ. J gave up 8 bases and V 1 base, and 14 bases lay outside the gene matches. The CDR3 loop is CASSLRLRSQGKGYTF. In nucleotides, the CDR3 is TGCGCCAGCAGCTTGAGGCTACGATCACAGGGGAAAGGCTACACCTTC.

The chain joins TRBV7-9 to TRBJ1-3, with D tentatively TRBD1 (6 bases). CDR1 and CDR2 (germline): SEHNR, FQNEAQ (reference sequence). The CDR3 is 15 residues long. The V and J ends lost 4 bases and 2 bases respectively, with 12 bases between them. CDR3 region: CASSSGQLAGNTIYF. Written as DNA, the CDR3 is TGTGCCAGCAGCTCCGGACAGCTCGCTGGAAACACCATATATTTT.

CDR3 protein: CASSATDNYEQYF. CDR3 sequence (DNA): TGTGCCAGCAGCGCTACGGACAACTACGAGCAGTACTTC. This rearrangement joins TRBV9 to TRBJ2-7; a weak D match, TRBD1 (5 bases). The CDR3 has 13 amino acids. Looked up from germline, CDR1 is SGDLS and CDR2 is YYNGEE. V was cut by 3 bases and J by 3 bases, with 10 bases left in between.

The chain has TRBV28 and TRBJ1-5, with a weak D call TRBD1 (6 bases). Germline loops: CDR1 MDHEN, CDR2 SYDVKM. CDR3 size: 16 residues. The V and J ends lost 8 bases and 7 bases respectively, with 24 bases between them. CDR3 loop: CASRSFRGASSQPQHF. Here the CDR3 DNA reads TGTGCCAGCCGATCCTTCCGGGGGGCAAGCTCCCAGCCCCAGCATTTT.

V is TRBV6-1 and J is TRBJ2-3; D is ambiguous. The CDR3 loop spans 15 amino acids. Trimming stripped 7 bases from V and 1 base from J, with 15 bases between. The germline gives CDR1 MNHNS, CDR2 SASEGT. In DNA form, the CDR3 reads TGTGCCAGCAATCTGGGCCCACTCGGCACAGATACGCAGTATTTT. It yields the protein CASNLGPLGTDTQYF.